The present T cell receptor beta chain was sequenced within a study of control samples from healthy donors and cancer patients. This CDR3 is built from 12 residues. V lost 5 bases and J lost 5, with 8 bases in between. CDR1 SGHVS and CDR2 FNYEAQ come from the germline V gene. Sequencing used immunoSEQ multiplex PCR; TCRdb keeps in-frame clones, though not all of them. The sample records 130,000 or so clones, 94% being singletons. The receptor comes from a man between 35 and 55 years old in good health. Material: blood. The chain recombines TRBV7-6 with TRBJ2-3; the D is unclear. DNA for the CDR3: TGTGCCAGCAGCATGGTACGAGATACGCAGTATTTT. Translated: CASSMVRDTQYF.